Listed below are T cell receptor beta chains from one sample, sequenced in a study of blood T cell repertoires in COVID-19. Clones were sequenced by immunoSEQ multiplex PCR, and TCRdb holds only the in-frame ones, with some missing. The top ten hold roughly 3.9% of the sample, which has approximately 300,000 clones, 90% to 95% seen once. The sample taken for sequencing was PBMCs or T cells enriched from blood (not recorded which). The receptors were sampled from a woman aged 25 to 39 who had been exposed to COVID-19. Both conserved end residues are part of each CDR3. D genes are given only for firm matches. For some rows the clone size is stated as once, few or many, or as a class when expanded; others skip it.

clone size,D gene,J gene,V gene,CDR3 protein,CDR3 DNA
once,-,TRBJ2-7,TRBV4-2,CASSQGGQNSYEQYF,TGTGCCAGCAGCCAAGGAGGCCAGAACTCCTACGAGCAGTACTTC
-,-,TRBJ1-4,TRBV6-5,CASLGGGAAEKLFF,TGTGCCAGCCTGGGGGGGGGCGCGGCTGAAAAACTGTTTTTT
once,-,TRBJ1-2,TRBV11-2,CASSLLTGTDFYGYTF,TGTGCCAGCAGCTTATTAACAGGGACGGACTTCTATGGCTACACCTTC
-,-,TRBJ1-2,TRBV9,CASSVVEGLSYGYTF,TGTGCCAGCAGCGTAGTGGAGGGATTATCATATGGCTACACCTTC
-,TRBD2,TRBJ2-3,TRBV11-3,CASSGGGTDTQYF,TGTGCCAGCAGCGGGGGGGGCACAGATACGCAGTATTTT
-,TRBD1,TRBJ1-1,TRBV24-1,CATRRAGGKDTEAFF,TGTGCCACCAGAAGGGCAGGGGGCAAGGACACTGAAGCTTTCTTT
-,-,TRBJ1-2,TRBV5-6,CASRAQDLGGYTF,TGTGCCAGCAGGGCTCAAGATCTGGGCGGCTACACCTTC
-,-,TRBJ1-5,TRBV3-1/TRBV3-2,CASGEGARSNQPQHF,TGTGCCAGTGGAGAAGGGGCGCGGAGCAATCAGCCCCAGCATTTT
-,-,TRBJ1-5,TRBV25-1,CASSESDSPKGPQHF,TGTGCCAGCAGTGAATCCGACAGCCCCAAGGGGCCCCAGCATTTT
-,-,TRBJ1-2,TRBV19,CASSTGGFLYGYTF,TGTGCCAGTAGTACGGGGGGGTTCCTCTATGGCTACACCTTC
-,-,TRBJ1-1,TRBV2,CASTLGGPTEAFF,TGTGCCAGCACCCTAGGGGGACCCACTGAAGCTTTCTTT
once,TRBD1,TRBJ2-5,TRBV24-1,CATSDSGTEETQYF,TGTGCCACCAGTGATTCCGGGACAGAAGAGACCCAGTACTTC
-,TRBD1,TRBJ1-5,TRBV6-1,CASREHRGRGGVRSNQPQHF,TGTGCCAGCAGGGAACACAGGGGGCGCGGGGGAGTAAGGAGCAATCAGCCCCAGCATTTT
-,TRBD1,TRBJ1-1,TRBV15,CATSRPRTGRNTEAFF,TGTGCCACCAGCAGACCTCGGACAGGGAGGAACACTGAAGCTTTCTTT
-,TRBD1,TRBJ1-2,TRBV9,CASTGTDNYGYTF,TGTGCCAGCACGGGGACAGATAACTATGGCTACACCTTC
-,-,TRBJ1-4,TRBV10-3,CAISRQTNEKLFF,TGTGCCATCAGCAGACAGACTAATGAAAAACTGTTTTTT
few,-,TRBJ2-7,TRBV7-6,CASSSEPSSYEQYF,TGTGCCAGCAGCTCCGAGCCTAGCTCCTACGAGCAGTACTTC
once,-,TRBJ1-2,TRBV5-1,CASSSSQLYGYTF,TGCGCCAGCAGTTCGAGTCAACTCTATGGCTACACCTTC
-,TRBD1,TRBJ2-7,TRBV4-3,CASSQEQGDIYEQYF,TGCGCCAGCAGCCAAGAGCAGGGGGATATCTACGAGCAGTACTTC
-,-,TRBJ1-2,TRBV19,CASSEGTFGYTF,TGTGCCAGTAGTGAGGGAACCTTTGGCTACACCTTC
-,-,TRBJ1-2,TRBV6-2/TRBV6-3,CASSYDSRSGYTF,TGTGCCAGCAGTTACGACAGTAGAAGTGGCTACACCTTC
once,-,TRBJ1-2,TRBV2,CAIHGRAGNGYTF,TGTGCCATACACGGACGGGCAGGGAATGGCTACACCTTC
-,TRBD1,TRBJ1-2,TRBV5-1,CASSLRTGGADYGYTF,TGCGCCAGCAGCTTGAGGACAGGGGGCGCCGACTATGGCTACACCTTC
-,TRBD1,TRBJ2-1,TRBV9,CASSGDRVNYNEQFF,TGTGCCAGCAGCGGAGACAGGGTTAACTACAATGAGCAGTTCTTC
-,TRBD1,TRBJ1-5,TRBV10-3,CAVAGTGDQPQHF,TGTGCCGTAGCCGGGACAGGGGATCAGCCCCAGCATTTT
-,-,TRBJ1-5,TRBV6-5,CASSKLGQPQHF,TGTGCCAGCAGTAAACTAGGGCAGCCCCAGCATTTT
-,TRBD1,TRBJ1-1,TRBV5-1,CASSLEQGTYTEAFF,TGCGCCAGCAGCTTGGAACAGGGGACGTACACTGAAGCTTTCTTT
-,TRBD1,TRBJ2-3,TRBV4-1,CASRVGTGGYTDTQYF,TGCGCCAGCAGGGTCGGGACAGGGGGATACACAGATACGCAGTATTTT
-,-,TRBJ2-1,TRBV7-9,CASSLVMRVWDEQFF,TGTGCCAGCAGCTTAGTTATGAGGGTATGGGATGAGCAGTTCTTC
-,-,TRBJ1-2,TRBV3-1/TRBV3-2,CASSPDSGSSPYGYTF,TGTGCCAGCAGCCCAGACTCGGGGAGCTCCCCCTATGGCTACACCTTC
few,-,TRBJ1-4,TRBV19,CASSSGQSSNEKLFF,TGTGCCAGTAGTAGTGGACAGTCCTCTAATGAAAAACTGTTTTTT
-,TRBD2,TRBJ2-1,TRBV5-1,CASSREGTSGNSLYNEQFF,TGCGCCAGCAGCAGGGAAGGGACTAGCGGAAACTCTCTCTACAATGAGCAGTTCTTC
once,-,TRBJ1-3,TRBV6-5,CASSYHRTGGGNTIYF,TGTGCCAGCAGTTACCACCGTACTGGAGGGGGAAACACCATATATTTT
-,-,TRBJ1-5,TRBV15,CATSRDFQQPQHF,TGTGCCACCAGCAGAGATTTCCAACAGCCCCAGCATTTT
-,TRBD2,TRBJ2-3,TRBV2,CASSRGGITDTQYF,TGTGCCAGCAGTCGCGGGGGGATTACAGATACGCAGTATTTT
-,TRBD1,TRBJ1-2,TRBV5-1,CASKRDSSNYGYTF,TGCGCCAGCAAGAGGGACAGCTCTAACTATGGCTACACCTTC
-,TRBD1,TRBJ2-7,TRBV6-5,CASSSDAGTGVRRYF,TGTGCCAGCAGTTCTGATGCCGGGACAGGGGTCAGGCGGTACTTC
-,TRBD1,TRBJ2-7,TRBV5-4,CASSLDRGLYEQYF,TGTGCCAGCAGCTTGGACAGGGGGCTTTACGAGCAGTACTTC
-,-,TRBJ1-1,TRBV5-5,CASSPSAVRAFF,TGTGCCAGCAGCCCCTCGGCGGTTCGTGCTTTCTTT
-,-,TRBJ2-7,TRBV29-1,CSVDEGVGEQYF,TGCAGCGTTGATGAAGGGGTGGGGGAGCAGTACTTC
-,-,TRBJ2-2,TRBV24-1,CATSDLGGAPGELFF,TGTGCCACCAGTGATTTAGGAGGGGCGCCCGGGGAGCTGTTTTTT
-,-,TRBJ2-5,TRBV3-1/TRBV3-2,CASSHTDRQETQYF,TGTGCCAGCAGCCACACGGACAGACAAGAGACCCAGTACTTC
-,-,TRBJ1-1,TRBV7-2,CASSYDRIPNTEAFF,TGTGCCAGCAGCTACGACAGGATTCCGAACACTGAAGCTTTCTTT